Described below is a single T cell receptor (beta chain) sequence and its context. Antigen: not known. The data were obtained in a study of cytomegalovirus exposure and HLA in healthy donors. Study findings and constraints: Using the classifier, cytomegalovirus status was reportedly diagnosed with high specificity and sensitivity. In a later analysis, a missense DCLRE1C variant was linked to TCR beta V- and J-gene trimming.

The CDR3 consists of 16 residues. Germline V lookup: CDR1 SGHAT, CDR2 FQNNGV. With 2 bases clipped from V and 2 bases from J, the junction kept 5 bases outside the gene matches. The PCR was carried out with 60 Vbeta primers and 13 Jbeta primers. Clones were sequenced by immunoSEQ multiplex PCR, and TCRdb holds only the in-frame ones, with some missing. The sample holds around 140,000 clones; about 61% are singletons and the top ten take roughly 2.5%. The chain joins TRBV11-2 to TRBJ2-1; 8 bases line up with TRBD2. This sequence was found in a woman between 40 and 50 years old in good health and CMV-seronegative. Sequencing was performed on PBMCs. The CDR3 bases are TGTGCCAGCAGCTTATCGGGACTAGAAACCTACAATGAGCAGTTCTTC. Its translation is CASSLSGLETYNEQFF.